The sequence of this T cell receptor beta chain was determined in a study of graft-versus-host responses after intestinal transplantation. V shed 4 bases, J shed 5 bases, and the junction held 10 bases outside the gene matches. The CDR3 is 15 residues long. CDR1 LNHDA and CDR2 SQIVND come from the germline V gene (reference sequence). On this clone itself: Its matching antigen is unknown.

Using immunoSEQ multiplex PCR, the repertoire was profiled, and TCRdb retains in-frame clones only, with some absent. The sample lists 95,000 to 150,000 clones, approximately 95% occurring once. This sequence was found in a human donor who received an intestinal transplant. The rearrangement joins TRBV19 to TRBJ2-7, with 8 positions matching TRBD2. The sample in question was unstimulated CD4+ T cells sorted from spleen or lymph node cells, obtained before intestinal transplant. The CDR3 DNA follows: TGTGCCAGTAGTAACATAGCGGGAAGTGGGAACGAGCAGTACTTC. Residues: CASSNIAGSGNEQYF.